The T cell receptor beta chain under discussion was sequenced for a study of OX40 agonist ivuxolimab in advanced cancers. Findings and caveats of the study: There were, on average, more expanded clones in CD8+ T cells than in CD4+. At 0.1 to 3.0 mg/kg and by week 6, CD4+ and CD8+ T cells in the blood had expanded clonally.

Concerning this clone itself: Its cognate antigen is unknown.

CDR3 length equals 16 residues. Germline V gene sequence: CDR1 SNHLY, CDR2 FYNNEI. The V and J ends lost 6 bases and 8 bases, in that order; junction bases with no gene match: 13. Assay: immunoSEQ multiplex PCR; the TCRdb copy retains only in-frame clones and omits some. The profile shows fewer than 80,000 clones, over 75% of them singletons. The TCR comes from an adult with an advanced solid tumor such as melanoma, head and neck, liver or kidney cancer. The chain couples TRBV2 to TRBJ1-2; 12 bases line up with TRBD1. This material consisted of CD4+ or CD8+ T cells sorted from blood, taken in a trial of the OX40 agonist ivuxolimab. CDR3 sequence reads: CASSIPGQGAGDGYTF. The CDR3, as DNA: TGTGCCAGCAGCATACCGGGACAGGGGGCGGGAGACGGCTACACCTTC.